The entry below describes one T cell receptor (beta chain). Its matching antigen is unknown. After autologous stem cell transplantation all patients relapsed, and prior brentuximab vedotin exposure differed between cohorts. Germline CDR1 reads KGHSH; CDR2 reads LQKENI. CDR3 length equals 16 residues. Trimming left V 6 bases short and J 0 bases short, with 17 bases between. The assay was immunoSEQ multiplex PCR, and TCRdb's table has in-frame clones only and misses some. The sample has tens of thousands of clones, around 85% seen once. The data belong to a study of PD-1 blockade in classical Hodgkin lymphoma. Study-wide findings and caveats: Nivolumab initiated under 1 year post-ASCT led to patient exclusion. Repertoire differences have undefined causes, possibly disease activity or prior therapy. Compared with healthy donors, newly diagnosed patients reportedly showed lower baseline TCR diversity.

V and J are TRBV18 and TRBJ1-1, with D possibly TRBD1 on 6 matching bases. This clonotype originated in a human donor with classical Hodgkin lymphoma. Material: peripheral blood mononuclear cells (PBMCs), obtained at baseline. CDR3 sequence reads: CASSPTFGGLNTEAFF. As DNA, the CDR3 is TGTGCCAGCTCGCCCACATTCGGGGGCTTGAACACTGAAGCTTTCTTT.